This TCR beta chain comes out of a study of T-cell memory formation after mild COVID-19. Study context: TCR clusters were mostly donor specific.

A note on this clonotype: Its specificity is not known. A junction boundary mismatches the germline segment, possibly from a read error.

Via MiXCR, TCRdb re-called the 5' RACE reads, giving one row per CDR3 protein. The sample gives 450,000 to 650,000 distinct CDR3 sequences, less than 25% of which show up once; 8.4% is in the top ten. Study outcomes and limitations: Clones that shrank (day 15 to 85) were balanced CD4/CD8, whereas later expanders leaned CD4+.

Sequencing was carried out using PBMCs or a T cell subset sorted from them (not recorded which). The clonotype originates from an adult woman who had mild COVID-19 (a few samples of this study predate the infection). Cell type and time point are not known.

Written as DNA, the CDR3 is TGTGCCAGCAGTTTAGAGAGGACGGATTACGAGCAGTACTTC. This encodes CASSLERTDYEQYF. V gene TRBV11-1 combines with J gene TRBJ2-7; no firm D call. The germline CDR1 and CDR2 sequences are SGHAT and FQDESV (reference sequence). The CDR3 is 14 amino acids.